This TCR beta chain was sequenced in a study of naive and memory T cell subsets. The beta constant-region primer was an equimolar mix of two oligonucleotides covering TRBC1 and TRBC2. TCRdb reanalysed the UMI-ligation and nested PCR reads using MiXCR and keeps one entry per CDR3 protein. The sample records 130,000 to 150,000 distinct CDR3 sequences, approximately 15% being singletons. V shed 6 bases and J 6 bases; nucleotides not matched to a gene: 25. CDR3 length equals 19 residues. Findings and caveats of the study: Over 95% of naive TCR sequences appeared only once after error correction, unlike memory subsets.

Remarks on this clonotype: Its antigen is undetermined.

The source of this sequence is a human donor in good health. The chain employs TRBV23-1 and TRBJ2-7; 8 positions agree with TRBD2. TRBV23-1 is labeled an ORF, and its function is uncertain. The sample was naive CD4+ T cells from blood. The CDR3: CASSRTKGRARAGGVEQYF. For the CDR3, the DNA is TGCGCCAGCAGCCGCACTAAAGGAAGGGCCCGGGCCGGGGGGGTCGAGCAGTACTTC.